This TCR beta chain is from a study of T cell responses to AZD1222 COVID-19 vaccine. Produced via immunoSEQ multiplex PCR; TCRdb's table is partial and in-frame only. The profile shows 110,000 to 150,000 clones, roughly 91% of them singletons. Germline assignment: CDR1 SGHRS and CDR2 YFSETQ. This CDR3 contains 13 residues. Trimming cost V 0 bases and J 3 bases, with 7 bases left between them. The chain couples TRBV5-1 to TRBJ2-7; no clear D. The material sequenced was peripheral blood, taken on day 0 of AZD1222 vaccination. The sequence was collected from an adult in good health. This chain's CDR3 is CASSLVTNYEQYF. Written as DNA, the CDR3 is TGCGCCAGCAGCTTGGTAACGAACTACGAGCAGTACTTC.